This entry features one T cell receptor (beta chain) sequence. With 60 Vbeta and 13 Jbeta primers, the PCR was carried out. Clones were sequenced by immunoSEQ multiplex PCR, and TCRdb holds only the in-frame ones, with some missing. The sample has 170,000 or so clones, over 75% seen once; the top ten hold 1%. The CDR3 contains 12 residues. V was pared by 10 bases and J by 8 bases, with 9 bases of the junction left unmatched. The V gene's germline CDR1 is MDHEN and CDR2 SYDVKM. This sample was taken from a study of cytomegalovirus exposure and HLA in healthy donors. The specimen was PBMCs. This chain uses TRBV28 with TRBJ1-2; 8 bases are a match to TRBD1. The clonotype was recovered from a woman aged 50 to 65 in good health and CMV-seropositive. In nucleotides, the CDR3 is TGTGCCATCGAGGACAGGGCCAAGGGCTACACCTTC. Its protein product is CAIEDRAKGYTF.